One and the same sample provided the 21 T cell receptor beta chains below, sequenced in a study of CD8+ T cells in alopecia areata. As the sequencing template, cDNA was produced by extracting RNA and reverse transcribing it. TCRdb's table, derived via immunoSEQ multiplex PCR, lists solely in-frame clones and lacks some. The table lists 90,000 or so clones, around 47% of them singletons, with more than 15% in the top ten. Treatment here: oral pan-JAK inhibitor, 5-10 mg twice daily. Sample: CD8+ T cells sorted from blood, taken at week 24, from a patient treated with tofacitinib. These receptors were taken from a human donor with alopecia areata.

This chain uses TRBV4-1 with TRBJ1-5; D is possibly TRBD1 (6 bases). Trimming pared 0 bases from V and 4 bases from J, leaving 13 bases between. The CDR3 is 16 residues long. Germline lookup yields CDR1 MGHRA and CDR2 YSYEKL. The DNA for the CDR3 is TGCGCCAGCAGCCAAGATTGGGGGGGCGCGAATCAGCCCCAGCATTTT. This codes for CASSQDWGGANQPQHF.

This chain uses TRBV4-1 with TRBJ2-3; TRBD1 might be the D (5 bases). Germline-derived CDR1 and CDR2 are MGHRA and YSYEKL. Deletions cut 8 bases from V and 4 bases from J, with 7 bases between. This CDR3 contains 11 residues. The chain's CDR3 is CASSGSDTQYF. CDR3 nucleotides: TGCGCCAGCTCAGGGTCAGATACGCAGTATTTT.

The J gene is TRBJ2-5, the V gene TRBV7-9; D could derive from TRBD1 or TRBD2 (7 bases each). Germline V gene sequence: CDR1 SEHNR, CDR2 FQNEAQ (reference sequence). The CDR3 has 17 amino acids. The V gene lost 5 bases and the J gene lost 7 bases, with 26 bases spanning the gap. In DNA form, the CDR3 reads TGTGCCAGCAGCCCTGGGGAGGGGGCCCCACGAGCGGGGACCCAGTACTTC. This translates into CASSPGEGAPRAGTQYF.

In this sample, this clone turned up a few times. This chain joins TRBV28 and TRBJ2-7; no reliable D call. CDR3 size: 12 residues. Per the germline V gene, CDR1 is MDHEN and CDR2 is SYDVKM. The germline V and J ends were trimmed by 5 bases and 3 bases, with 8 bases remaining between them. DNA of the CDR3: TGTGCCAGCAGTCCCAAGGGCTACGAGCAGTACTTC. It codes for CASSPKGYEQYF.

This clone turned up a few times. This chain joins TRBV11-2 and TRBJ2-7, with 8 bases matching TRBD1. The CDR3 has 15 amino acids. Germline V gene sequence: CDR1 SGHAT, CDR2 FQNNGV. Losses at the gene ends were 5 bases for V and 1 base for J; bases not matched to a gene: 7. CDR3 nucleotide sequence: TGTGCCAGCAGCACTTCCGGGACAGGTTCCTACGAGCAGTACTTC. Amino acid sequence: CASSTSGTGSYEQYF.

The rearrangement joins TRBV29-1 to TRBJ2-7; TRBD1 is a possible D gene (6 bases). The CDR3 totals 11 residues. Germline V gives CDR1 SQVTM, CDR2 ANQGSEA. V lost 7 bases to trimming and J lost 0 bases, with 7 bases between them. In DNA, the CDR3 is TGCAGCGCGACAGGCTCCTACGAGCAGTACTTC. This gives the protein CSATGSYEQYF.

The genes are TRBV9 and TRBJ1-2; D call uncertain. CDR3 length equals 12 residues. Germline CDR1 and CDR2: SGDLS and YYNGEE. Deletions cut 5 bases from V and 6 bases from J, with 11 bases between. The CDR3 reads CASSPNTDGYTF. CDR3 bases: TGTGCCAGCAGTCCTAACACGGATGGCTACACCTTC.

The V and J genes are TRBV29-1 and TRBJ1-1; D might be TRBD1 (5 bases). Between the trimmed V and J ends, which lost 1 base and 3 bases, there was a span of 6 bases. The CDR3 contains 12 residues. CDR1 is SQVTM, CDR2 ANQGSEA, per germline. In DNA form, the CDR3 reads TGCAGCGTTGAAGGGGGGTACACTGAAGCTTTCTTT. Translation gives CSVEGGYTEAFF. The entire variable domain, with the rest obtained from reference TRBV29-1 and TRBJ1-1, is as follows: SAVISQKPSRDICQRGTSLTIQCQVDSQVTMMFWYRQQPGQSLTLIATANQGSEATYESGFVIDKFPISRPNLTFSTLTVSNMSPEDSSIYLCSVEGGYTEAFFGQGTRLTVV.

This chain connects TRBV10-3 to TRBJ1-1, with D possibly being TRBD1 (5 bases). Germline lookup yields CDR1 ENHRY and CDR2 SYGVKD. The V gene lost 0 bases and the J gene lost 5 bases, with 13 bases spanning the gap. CDR3 size: 15 residues. The CDR3 bases are TGTGCCATCAGTGAGTCGGGACCGGCGGGGACTGAAGCTTTCTTT. It is translated as CAISESGPAGTEAFF.

The chain recombines TRBV28 with TRBJ2-2; D unclear. The V end lost 6 bases, the J end lost 4 bases, and 18 bases lay between the germline ends. Germline V CDR1 and CDR2: MDHEN, SYDVKM. CDR3 length: 16 amino acids. The DNA of the CDR3 is TGTGCCAGCAGCCTCTCCGTGGGTAGATCCACCGGGGAGCTGTTTTTT. Its protein is CASSLSVGRSTGELFF. Using reference TRBV28 and TRBJ2-2 for the parts outside the CDR3, the full variable domain is DVKVTQSSRYLVKRTGEKVFLECVQDMDHENMFWYRQDPGLGLRLIYFSYDVKMKEKGDIPEGYSVSREKKERFSLILESASTNQTSMYLCASSLSVGRSTGELFFGEGSRLTVL.

This chain connects TRBV7-9 to TRBJ2-5, with TRBD2 matching 8 bases. After removal of 3 bases from V and 5 bases from J, the junction contained 8 bases not matched to a gene. There are 15 residues in the CDR3. Germline V CDR1 and CDR2: SEHNR, FQNEAQ (reference sequence). The CDR3 is CASSFTAGEPETQYF. The CDR3 DNA follows: TGTGCCAGCAGCTTCACAGCGGGAGAGCCGGAGACCCAGTACTTC.

This chain connects TRBV5-1 to TRBJ2-7, with D possibly TRBD2 on 6 matching bases. V was cut by 4 bases and J by 0 bases, with 14 bases left in between. CDR1 and CDR2 (germline): SGHRS, YFSETQ. The CDR3 length is 15 residues. CDR3 sequence (DNA): TGCGCCAGCAGCACGGGATTCGGGAGCTCCTACGAGCAGTACTTC. Protein sequence: CASSTGFGSSYEQYF.

This chain links TRBV4-1 with TRBJ2-7; D call uncertain. CDR1 and CDR2 (germline): MGHRA, YSYEKL. Trimming pared 1 base from V and 0 bases from J, leaving 7 bases between. The CDR3 loop spans 14 amino acids. Here the CDR3 DNA reads TGCGCCAGCAGCCAAGTGAAAAGCTCCTACGAGCAGTACTTC. It specifies CASSQVKSSYEQYF.

This clone was observed a handful of times. The gene calls are TRBV7-9 and TRBJ2-6; D uncertain. Germline V gene lookup returns CDR1 SEHNR and CDR2 FQNEAQ (reference sequence). V was trimmed by 5 bases and J by 9 bases, leaving 23 bases between them. CDR3 size: 17 residues. CDR3 in amino acids: CASSVNLRTLPDNVLTF. The CDR3 bases are TGTGCCAGCAGCGTCAACCTCCGGACGCTGCCTGACAACGTCCTGACTTTC.

This clone was detected only a few times. The chain has TRBV9 and TRBJ2-2; no clear D gene. The ends were cut back, 3 bases at V and 2 bases at J, with 14 bases in the middle. In germline, CDR1 is SGDLS, CDR2 YYNGEE. The CDR3 contains 16 residues. DNA of the CDR3: TGTGCCAGCAGCGCACTAACGTCAGGTAACACCGGGGAGCTGTTTTTT. Its protein is CASSALTSGNTGELFF.

The chain joins TRBV7-2 to TRBJ2-7; 14 bases line up with TRBD2. V was clipped by 5 bases and J by 3 bases; unmatched bases: 3. The CDR3 is 15 residues long. Germline values: CDR1 SGHTA, CDR2 FQGNSA. In DNA form, the CDR3 reads TGTGCCAGCAGCCCCGGACTAGCGGGAGGCTACGAGCAGTACTTC. Translated: CASSPGLAGGYEQYF.

The chain carries TRBV7-2 and TRBJ2-5; the match to TRBD2 covers 11 bases. The V segment lost 5 bases and the J segment 3 bases; nucleotides outside the gene matches: 5. Germline V gives CDR1 SGHTA, CDR2 FQGNSA. The CDR3 extends over 15 amino acids. CDR3 sequence (DNA): TGTGCCAGCAGCACCACTAGCGGGAGCGAAGAGACCCAGTACTTC. Translated, it gives CASSTTSGSEETQYF.

In this sample, this clone turned up a few times. The chain joins TRBV30 to TRBJ1-3; D remains ambiguous. This CDR3 comprises 12 residues. Between the trimmed V and J ends, which lost 4 bases and 0 bases, there was a span of 4 bases. CDR1 and CDR2 from the germline V gene are GTSNPN and SVGIG (reference sequence). CDR3 DNA: TGTGCCTGGACCTACTCTGGAAACACCATATATTTT. Translating gives CAWTYSGNTIYF.

This clone showed up just once. The chain combines TRBV30 with TRBJ1-5, with 10 bases that match TRBD1. Germline V gene lookup returns CDR1 GTSNPN and CDR2 SVGIG (reference sequence). CDR3 length equals 14 residues. The trim removed 0 bases at V and 7 bases at J, leaving 3 bases unmatched. This CDR3 reads CAWSVGTGDQPQHF. The CDR3 DNA reads TGTGCCTGGAGTGTAGGGACAGGGGACCAGCCCCAGCATTTT.

This chain uses TRBV6-5 with TRBJ1-2; D ambiguous. CDR1 and CDR2 (germline): MNHEY, SVGAGI. CDR3 length equals 12 residues. The V gene lost 0 bases and the J gene lost 4 bases, with 3 bases spanning the gap. The CDR3: CASSYSGYGYTF. The CDR3 DNA sequence: TGTGCCAGCAGTTACTCGGGCTATGGCTACACCTTC.

The sample holds a few counts of this clone. The chain joins TRBV9 to TRBJ2-7, with 9 bases that match TRBD2. Trimming took 1 base from V and 6 from J; bases not matched to a gene: 11. The CDR3 consists of 16 residues. CDR1 SGDLS and CDR2 YYNGEE come from the germline V gene. The CDR3 coding sequence is TGTGCCAGCAGCGTATCTAGCGGGGCAGCCGGCGGCGAGCAGTACTTC. Translation: CASSVSSGAAGGEQYF.